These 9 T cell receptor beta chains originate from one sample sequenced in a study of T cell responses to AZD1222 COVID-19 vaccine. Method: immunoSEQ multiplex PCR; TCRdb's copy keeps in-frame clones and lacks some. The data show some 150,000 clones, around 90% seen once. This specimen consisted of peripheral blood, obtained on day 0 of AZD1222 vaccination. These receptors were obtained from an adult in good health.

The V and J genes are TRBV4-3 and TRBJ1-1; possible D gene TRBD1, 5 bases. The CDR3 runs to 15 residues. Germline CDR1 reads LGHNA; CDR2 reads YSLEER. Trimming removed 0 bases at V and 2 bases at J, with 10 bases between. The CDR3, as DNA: TGCGCCAGCAGCCAAGATCCAGGGCTAAACACTGAAGCTTTCTTT. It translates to CASSQDPGLNTEAFF.

The CDR3 nucleotides read TGTGCCAGTATGGGCGGGGAGGCTGGGGCCAACGTCCTGACTTTC. Translating gives CASMGGEAGANVLTF. This chain links TRBV19 with TRBJ2-6, with D possibly being TRBD2 (6 bases). The CDR3 runs to 15 residues. The germline V gene encodes CDR1 LNHDA and CDR2 SQIVND (reference sequence). V lost 7 bases to trimming and J lost 2 bases, with 12 bases between them.

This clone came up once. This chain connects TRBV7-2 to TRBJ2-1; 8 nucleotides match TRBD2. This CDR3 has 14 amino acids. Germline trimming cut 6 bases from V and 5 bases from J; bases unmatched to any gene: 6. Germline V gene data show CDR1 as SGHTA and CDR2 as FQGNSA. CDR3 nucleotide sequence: TGTGCCAGCAGGACAACGGGGGGGGACAATGAGCAGTTCTTC. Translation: CASRTTGGDNEQFF.

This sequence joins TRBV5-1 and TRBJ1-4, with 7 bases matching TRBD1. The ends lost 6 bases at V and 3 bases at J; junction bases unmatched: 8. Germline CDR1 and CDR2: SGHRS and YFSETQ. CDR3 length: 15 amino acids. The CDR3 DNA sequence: TGCGCCAGCACCGAACAGGGGTTCGCTAATGAAAAACTGTTTTTT. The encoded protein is CASTEQGFANEKLFF.

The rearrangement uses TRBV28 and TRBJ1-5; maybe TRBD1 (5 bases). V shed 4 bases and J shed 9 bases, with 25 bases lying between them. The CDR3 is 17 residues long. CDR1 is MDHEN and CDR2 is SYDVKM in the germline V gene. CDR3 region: CASSSPHAAKGSGPQHF. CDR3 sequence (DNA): TGTGCCAGCAGTTCACCCCACGCCGCGAAGGGGTCAGGGCCCCAGCATTTT.

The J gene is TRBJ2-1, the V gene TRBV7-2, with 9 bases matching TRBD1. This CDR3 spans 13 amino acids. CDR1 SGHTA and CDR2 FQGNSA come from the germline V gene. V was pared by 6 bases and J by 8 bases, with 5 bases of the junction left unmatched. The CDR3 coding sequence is TGTGCCAGCAGGGGACAGGGACCGGATGAGCAGTTCTTC. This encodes CASRGQGPDEQFF.

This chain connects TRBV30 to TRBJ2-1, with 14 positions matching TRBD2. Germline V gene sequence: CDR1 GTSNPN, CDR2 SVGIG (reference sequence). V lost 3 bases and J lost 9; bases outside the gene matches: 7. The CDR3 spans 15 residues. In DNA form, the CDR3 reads TGTGCCTGGAGCCCGACTAGCGGGAGGGCATCTGAGCAGTTCTTC. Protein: CAWSPTSGRASEQFF. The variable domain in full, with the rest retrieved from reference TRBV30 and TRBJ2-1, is SQTIHQWPATLVQPVGSPLSLECTVEGTSNPNLYWYRQAAGRGLQLLFYSVGIGQISSEVPQNLSASRPQDRQFILSSKKLLLSDSGFYLCAWSPTSGRASEQFFGPGTRLTVL.

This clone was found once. The CDR3 DNA sequence: TGTGCCAGCAGAAATACGACTAGCGGATTGTACAATGAGCAGTTCTTC. Its protein is CASRNTTSGLYNEQFF. This sequence joins TRBV3-1 (or the pseudogene TRBV3-2) and TRBJ2-1; 9 nucleotides agree with TRBD2. The J segment lost 4 bases and the V segment lost 6 bases, leaving 10 bases of the junction unmatched. Germline V gene lookup returns CDR1 LGHDT and CDR2 YNNKEL (reference sequence). This CDR3 contains 16 residues.

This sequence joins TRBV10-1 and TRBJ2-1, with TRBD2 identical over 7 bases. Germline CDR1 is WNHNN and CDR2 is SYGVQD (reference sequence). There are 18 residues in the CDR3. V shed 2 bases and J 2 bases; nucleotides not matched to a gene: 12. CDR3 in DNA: TGCGCCAGCAGTGAGAAGTGGGAGGGCCCGGAAACCTACAATGAGCAGTTCTTC. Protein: CASSEKWEGPETYNEQFF.